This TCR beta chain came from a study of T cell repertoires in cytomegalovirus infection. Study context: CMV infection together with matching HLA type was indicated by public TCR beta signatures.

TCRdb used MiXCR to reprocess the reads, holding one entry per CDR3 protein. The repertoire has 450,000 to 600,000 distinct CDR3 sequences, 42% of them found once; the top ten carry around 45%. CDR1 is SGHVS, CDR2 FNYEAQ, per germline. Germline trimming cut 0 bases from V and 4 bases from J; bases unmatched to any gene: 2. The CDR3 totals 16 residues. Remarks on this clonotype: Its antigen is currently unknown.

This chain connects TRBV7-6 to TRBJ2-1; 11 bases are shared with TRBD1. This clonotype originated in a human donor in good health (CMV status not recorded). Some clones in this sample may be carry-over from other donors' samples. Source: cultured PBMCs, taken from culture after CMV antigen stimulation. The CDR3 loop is CASSLADRGPYNEQFF. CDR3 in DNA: TGTGCCAGCAGCTTAGCGGACAGGGGGCCATACAATGAGCAGTTCTTC. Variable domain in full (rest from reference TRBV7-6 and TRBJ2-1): GAGVSQSPRYKVTKRGQDVALRCDPISGHVSLYWYRQALGQGPEFLTYFNYEAQQDKSGLPNDRFSAERPEGSISTLTIQRTEQRDSAMYRCASSLADRGPYNEQFFGPGTRLTVL.